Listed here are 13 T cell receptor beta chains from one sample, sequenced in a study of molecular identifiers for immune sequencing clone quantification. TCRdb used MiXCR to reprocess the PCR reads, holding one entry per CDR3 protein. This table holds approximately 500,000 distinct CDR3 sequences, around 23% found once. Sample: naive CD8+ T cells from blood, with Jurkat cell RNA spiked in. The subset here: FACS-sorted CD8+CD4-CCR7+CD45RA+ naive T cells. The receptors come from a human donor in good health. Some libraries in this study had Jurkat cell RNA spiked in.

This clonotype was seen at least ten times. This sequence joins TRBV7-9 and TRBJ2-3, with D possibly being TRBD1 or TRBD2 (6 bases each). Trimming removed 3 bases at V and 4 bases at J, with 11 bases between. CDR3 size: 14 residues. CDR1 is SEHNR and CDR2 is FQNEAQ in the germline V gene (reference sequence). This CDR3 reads CASSLVGGPDTQYF. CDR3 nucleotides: TGTGCCAGCAGCTTGGTCGGGGGCCCAGATACGCAGTATTTT.

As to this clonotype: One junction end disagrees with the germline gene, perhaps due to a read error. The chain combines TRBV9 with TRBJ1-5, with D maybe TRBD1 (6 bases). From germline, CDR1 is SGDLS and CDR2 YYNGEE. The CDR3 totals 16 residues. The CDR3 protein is CASSVDGGAPNQPLHF. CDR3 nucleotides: TGTGCCAGCAGCGTAGATGGGGGGGCCCCCAATCAGCCCCTGCATTTT.

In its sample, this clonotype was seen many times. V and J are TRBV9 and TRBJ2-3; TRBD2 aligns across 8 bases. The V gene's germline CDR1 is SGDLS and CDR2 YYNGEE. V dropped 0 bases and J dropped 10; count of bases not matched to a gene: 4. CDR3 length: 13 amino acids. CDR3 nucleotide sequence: TGTGCCAGCAGCGTAGGGACTAGCTCGTCGCAGTATTTT. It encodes CASSVGTSSSQYF.

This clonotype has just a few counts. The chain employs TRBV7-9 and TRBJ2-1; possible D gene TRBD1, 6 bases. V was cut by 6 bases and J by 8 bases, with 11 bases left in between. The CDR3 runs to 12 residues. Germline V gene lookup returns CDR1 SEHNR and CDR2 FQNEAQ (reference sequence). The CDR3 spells CASRAAGDEQFF. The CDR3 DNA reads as TGTGCCAGCAGAGCAGCAGGGGATGAGCAGTTCTTC.

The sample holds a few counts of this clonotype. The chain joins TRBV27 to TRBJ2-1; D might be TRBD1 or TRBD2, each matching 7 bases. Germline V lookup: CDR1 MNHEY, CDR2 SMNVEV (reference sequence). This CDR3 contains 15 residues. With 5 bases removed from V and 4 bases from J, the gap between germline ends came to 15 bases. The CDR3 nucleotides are TGTGCCAGCAGTCTGCAGGGGGGGGTTTACAATGAGCAGTTCTTC. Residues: CASSLQGGVYNEQFF.

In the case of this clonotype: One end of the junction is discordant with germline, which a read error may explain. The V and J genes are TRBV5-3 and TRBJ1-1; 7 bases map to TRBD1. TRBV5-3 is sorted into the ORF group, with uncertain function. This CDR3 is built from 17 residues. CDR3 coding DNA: TGTGCCAGCAGCTTGGGCAGGGGGGGATACATGAACACTGCAGCTTTCTTT. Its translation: CASSLGRGGYMNTAAFF.

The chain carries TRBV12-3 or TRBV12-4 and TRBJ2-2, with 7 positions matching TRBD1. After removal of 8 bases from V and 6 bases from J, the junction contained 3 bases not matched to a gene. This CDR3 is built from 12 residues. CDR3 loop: CASGTGAGELFF. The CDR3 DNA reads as TGTGCCAGCGGAACAGGGGCCGGGGAGCTGTTTTTT.

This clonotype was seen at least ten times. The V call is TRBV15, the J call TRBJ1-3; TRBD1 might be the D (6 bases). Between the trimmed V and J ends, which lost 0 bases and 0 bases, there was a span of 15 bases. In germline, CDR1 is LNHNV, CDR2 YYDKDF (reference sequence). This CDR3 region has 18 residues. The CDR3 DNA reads TGTGCCACCAGCAGAGATCTAGTAGGGGGTATCTCTGGAAACACCATATATTTT. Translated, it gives CATSRDLVGGISGNTIYF.

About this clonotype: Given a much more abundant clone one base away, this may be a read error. As DNA, the CDR3 is TGCGCCAGCAGCCAGACAGAAGGCCAGCCCCAGCATTTT. It translates to CASSQTEGQPQHF. This rearrangement joins TRBV4-1 to TRBJ1-5, with D possibly being TRBD1 (5 bases). The V end was cut by 3 bases, the J end by 7 bases, with 10 bases between. CDR3 length: 13 amino acids. The V gene's germline CDR1 is MGHRA and CDR2 YSYEKL.

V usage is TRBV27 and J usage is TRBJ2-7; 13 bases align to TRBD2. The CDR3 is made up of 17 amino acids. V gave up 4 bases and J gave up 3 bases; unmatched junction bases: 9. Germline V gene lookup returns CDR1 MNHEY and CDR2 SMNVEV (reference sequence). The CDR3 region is CASSSDPGLAGFYEQYF. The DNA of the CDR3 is TGTGCCAGCAGTTCCGACCCGGGACTAGCGGGGTTCTACGAGCAGTACTTC.

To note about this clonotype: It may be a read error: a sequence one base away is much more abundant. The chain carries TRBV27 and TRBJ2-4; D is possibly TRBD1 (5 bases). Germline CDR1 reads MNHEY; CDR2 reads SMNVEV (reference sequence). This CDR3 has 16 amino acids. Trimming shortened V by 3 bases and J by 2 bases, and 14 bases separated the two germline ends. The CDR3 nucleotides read TGTGCCAGCAGTTTGGGGCAGGGAAGGTCCAAAAACATTCAGTACTTC. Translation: CASSLGQGRSKNIQYF.

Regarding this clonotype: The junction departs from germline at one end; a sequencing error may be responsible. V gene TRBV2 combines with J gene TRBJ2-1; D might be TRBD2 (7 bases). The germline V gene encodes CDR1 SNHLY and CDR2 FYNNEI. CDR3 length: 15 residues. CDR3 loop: CGSSEWEGAYNEQFF. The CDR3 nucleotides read TGTGGCAGCAGTGAATGGGAGGGGGCCTACAATGAGCAGTTCTTC.

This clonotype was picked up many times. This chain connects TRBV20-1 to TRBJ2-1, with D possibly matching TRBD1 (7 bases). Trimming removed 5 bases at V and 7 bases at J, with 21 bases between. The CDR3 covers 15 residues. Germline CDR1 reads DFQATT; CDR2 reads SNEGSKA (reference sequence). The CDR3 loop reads CSARPVGRGVNEQFF. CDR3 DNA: TGCAGTGCTCGGCCCGTTGGCAGGGGGGTGAATGAGCAGTTCTTC.